This T cell receptor (beta chain) was sequenced in a study of Ad26.COV2.S vaccination and SARS-CoV-2 variants. The treatment here: over 15 received Ad26.COV2.S at low or high dose, single or two shots; roughly five received placebo; per-sample allocation not given. Samples analyzed were those drawn on day 63 after the first vaccine or placebo injection. TCRdb keeps only in-frame clones here, not all; method: immunoSEQ multiplex PCR. The sample yields some 320,000 clones, around 84% seen once. The table lists this clone with a count of one. Antigen specificity is unknown. Study results and limitations: It was reported that spike-specific CD8+ and CD4+ T cell responses were substantially broad after vaccination.

The V and J ends lost 5 bases and 7 bases respectively, with 12 bases between them. The CDR3 extends over 13 amino acids. The V gene's germline CDR1 is LGHDT and CDR2 YNNKEL (reference sequence). The sample here was peripheral blood, taken in a trial of Ad26.COV2.S vaccine versus placebo. The receptor comes from a person between 18 and 65 years old who received the Ad26.COV2.S COVID-19 vaccine or a placebo. This rearrangement joins TRBV3-1 (or the pseudogene TRBV3-2) to TRBJ2-1; the D gene is possibly TRBD2 (7 bases). CDR3 nucleotide sequence: TGTGCCAGCAGCGCGGGGGCGGGGAATGAGCAGTTCTTC. Amino acids: CASSAGAGNEQFF.